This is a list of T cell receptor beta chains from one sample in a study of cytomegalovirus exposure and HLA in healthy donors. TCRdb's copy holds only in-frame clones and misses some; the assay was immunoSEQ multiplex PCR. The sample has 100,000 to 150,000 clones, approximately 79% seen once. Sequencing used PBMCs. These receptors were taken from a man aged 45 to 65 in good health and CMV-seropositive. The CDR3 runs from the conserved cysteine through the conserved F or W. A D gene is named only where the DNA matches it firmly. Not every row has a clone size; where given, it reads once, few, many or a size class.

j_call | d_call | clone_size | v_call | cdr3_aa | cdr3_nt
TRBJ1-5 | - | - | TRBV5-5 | CASSFEGNQPQHF | TGTGCCAGCAGCTTTGAGGGTAATCAGCCCCAGCATTTT
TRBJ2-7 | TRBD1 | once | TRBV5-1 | CASRSGTATYEQYF | TGCGCCAGCAGGTCCGGGACAGCCACCTACGAGCAGTACTTC
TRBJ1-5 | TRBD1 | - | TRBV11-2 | CASSTRTGANQPQHF | TGTGCCAGCAGCACTAGGACAGGCGCCAATCAGCCCCAGCATTTT
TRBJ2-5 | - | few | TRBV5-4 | CASSPGVGGSYQETQYF | TGTGCCAGCAGCCCCGGGGTTGGCGGAAGTTACCAAGAGACCCAGTACTTC
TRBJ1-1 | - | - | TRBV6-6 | CASSYRGVNTEAFF | TGTGCCAGCAGTTATCGCGGGGTGAACACTGAAGCTTTCTTT
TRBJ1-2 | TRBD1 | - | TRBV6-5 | CASSTTGEGYTF | TGTGCCAGCAGTACCACAGGGGAGGGCTACACCTTC
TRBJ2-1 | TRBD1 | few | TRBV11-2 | CASSFSGTGVFSGDEQFF | TGTGCCAGCAGCTTCTCCGGGACAGGGGTTTTTTCAGGCGATGAGCAGTTCTTC
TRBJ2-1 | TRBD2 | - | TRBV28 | CASSGAGGSYNEQFF | TGTGCCAGCAGTGGAGCGGGGGGGTCCTACAATGAGCAGTTCTTC
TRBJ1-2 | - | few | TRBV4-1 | CASSQATAFYGYTF | TGCGCCAGCAGCCAAGCAACAGCTTTCTATGGCTACACCTTC
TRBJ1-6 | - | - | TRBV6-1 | CASSESPGRPLSPLHF | TGTGCCAGCAGTGAATCTCCGGGGAGGCCTTTGTCACCCCTCCACTTT
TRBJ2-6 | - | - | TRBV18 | CASSSLQGQVTPSGANVLTF | TGTGCCAGCTCATCCTTACAGGGTCAGGTCACCCCCTCTGGGGCCAACGTCCTGACTTTC
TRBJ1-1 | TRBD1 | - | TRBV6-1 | CASSLTGDTEAFF | TGTGCCAGCAGTTTGACAGGGGACACTGAAGCTTTCTTT
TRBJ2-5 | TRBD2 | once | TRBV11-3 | CASSLGRERQETQYF | TGTGCCAGCAGCTTAGGGCGGGAGCGGCAAGAGACCCAGTACTTC
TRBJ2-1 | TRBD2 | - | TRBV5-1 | CASSLGLATYNEQFF | TGCGCCAGCAGCTTGGGACTAGCGACTTACAATGAGCAGTTCTTC
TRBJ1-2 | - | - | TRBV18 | CASSPVGVFSGPNPNYGYTF | TGTGCCAGCTCACCAGTCGGGGTGTTCTCCGGACCCAACCCAAACTATGGCTACACCTTC
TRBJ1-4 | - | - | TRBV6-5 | CASRLQGSTNEKLFF | TGTGCCAGCAGACTACAGGGATCAACTAATGAAAAACTGTTTTTT
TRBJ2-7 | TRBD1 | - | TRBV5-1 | CASTRLLRTGAESYEQYF | TGCGCCAGCACCCGCCTTCTCCGGACAGGCGCCGAATCCTACGAGCAGTACTTC
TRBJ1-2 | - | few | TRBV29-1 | CSVDRGYTF | TGCAGCGTTGATCGTGGCTACACCTTC
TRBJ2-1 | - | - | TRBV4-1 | CASSQDRRGQITNEQFF | TGCGCCAGCAGCCAAGATCGGAGGGGACAGATTACCAATGAGCAGTTCTTC
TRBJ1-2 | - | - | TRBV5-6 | CASSLVSGLTGDYGYTF | TGTGCCAGCAGCTTGGTCTCGGGGTTGACAGGAGACTATGGCTACACCTTC
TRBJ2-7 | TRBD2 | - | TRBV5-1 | CASSSPGLEINEQYF | TGCGCCAGCAGCTCCCCGGGACTAGAGATTAACGAGCAGTACTTC
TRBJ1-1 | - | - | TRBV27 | CASSARTRDGEAFF | TGTGCCAGCAGCGCCCGCACTAGGGATGGGGAAGCTTTCTTT
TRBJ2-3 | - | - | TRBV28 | CASTDFWAQYF | TGTGCCAGCACCGACTTCTGGGCGCAGTATTTT
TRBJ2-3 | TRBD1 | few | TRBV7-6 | CASSLTTGAQYF | TGTGCCAGCAGCTTAACGACAGGGGCGCAGTATTTT
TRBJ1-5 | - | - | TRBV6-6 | CASSLDKLNQPQHF | TGTGCCAGCAGTTTGGACAAACTCAATCAGCCCCAGCATTTT
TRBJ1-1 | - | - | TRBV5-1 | CASSSPSAEAFF | TGCGCCAGCAGCTCGCCCTCGGCTGAAGCTTTCTTT
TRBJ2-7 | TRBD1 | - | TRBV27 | CASSLYRGPYEQYF | TGTGCCAGCAGTTTATACAGGGGGCCCTACGAGCAGTACTTC
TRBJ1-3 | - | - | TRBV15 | CATSVKYSSGNTIYF | TGTGCCACCAGCGTTAAGTACAGCTCTGGAAACACCATATATTTT
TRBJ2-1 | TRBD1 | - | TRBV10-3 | CAISRETGGYNEQFF | TGTGCCATCAGTAGAGAAACAGGGGGGTACAATGAGCAGTTCTTC
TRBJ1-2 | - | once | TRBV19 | CASSIVGHTDFYGYTF | TGTGCCAGTAGTATAGTGGGACACACGGACTTCTATGGCTACACCTTC
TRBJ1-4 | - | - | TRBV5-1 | CASSWTGINEKLFF | TGCGCCAGCAGCTGGACTGGGATTAATGAAAAACTGTTTTTT
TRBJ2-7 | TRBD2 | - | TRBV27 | CASSFTREGSYEQYF | TGTGCCAGCAGTTTTACTAGGGAGGGAAGCTACGAGCAGTACTTC
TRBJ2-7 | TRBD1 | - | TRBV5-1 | CASSPGQGAREQYF | TGCGCCAGCAGCCCGGGACAGGGGGCGCGGGAGCAGTACTTC
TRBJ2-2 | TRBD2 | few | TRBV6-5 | CASSKLASGGELFF | TGTGCCAGCAGTAAACTAGCGAGTGGCGGGGAGCTGTTTTTT
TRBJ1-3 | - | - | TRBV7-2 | CASSLDRNSGNTIYF | TGTGCCAGCAGCTTAGACAGGAACTCTGGAAACACCATATATTTT
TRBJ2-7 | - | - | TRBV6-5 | CASSYQPGAYEQYF | TGTGCCAGCAGTTATCAGCCCGGAGCCTACGAGCAGTACTTC
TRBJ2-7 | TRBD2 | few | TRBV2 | CASRPGLAGSGEQYF | TGTGCCAGCAGACCAGGACTAGCGGGGTCGGGGGAGCAGTACTTC
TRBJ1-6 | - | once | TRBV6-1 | CASRPGAPNSPLHF | TGTGCCAGCAGGCCAGGGGCTCCAAATTCACCCCTCCACTTT
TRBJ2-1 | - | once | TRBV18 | CASSPGYSRINEQFF | TGTGCCAGCTCACCTGGCTACTCGAGGATCAATGAGCAGTTCTTC
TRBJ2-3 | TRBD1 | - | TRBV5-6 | CASRWGTGGDTQYF | TGTGCCAGCAGATGGGGGACAGGGGGGGATACGCAGTATTTT
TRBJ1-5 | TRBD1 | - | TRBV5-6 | CASSLMGTGDNQPQHF | TGTGCCAGCAGCTTGATGGGGACAGGGGACAATCAGCCCCAGCATTTT
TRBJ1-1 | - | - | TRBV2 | CASSPTRSRRGPPKYTEAFF | TGTGCCAGCAGTCCCACTCGATCTCGGAGGGGTCCCCCTAAATACACTGAAGCTTTCTTT
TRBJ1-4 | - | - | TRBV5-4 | CASSSGGGLNEKLFF | TGTGCCAGCAGCTCGGGGGGAGGGCTGAATGAAAAACTGTTTTTT
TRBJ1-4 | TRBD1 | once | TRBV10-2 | CASSEFMTGRTEKLFF | TGCGCCAGCAGTGAGTTTATGACAGGGAGGACTGAAAAACTGTTTTTT
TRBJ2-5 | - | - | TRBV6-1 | CASSRQRGRMETQYF | TGTGCCAGCAGCCGTCAAAGGGGTAGGATGGAGACCCAGTACTTC
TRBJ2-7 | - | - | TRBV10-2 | CASSLREIYEQYF | TGCGCCAGCAGTTTGAGGGAAATTTACGAGCAGTACTTC